This T cell receptor beta chain was identified in a study of blood T cell repertoires in COVID-19. Overall study: Acute-phase and convalescent COVID-19 samples originated in the United States, Italy and Spain. T cells, B-cell-depleted T cells, or PBMCs provided the cDNA or gDNA that served as material.

The study drew participants aged about 18 to 90 years from some 25 US areas. Study processing details: Estimates of nucleated cell counts were drawn from the amplification of reference gene primers. Generated by immunoSEQ multiplex PCR, the TCRdb table keeps only in-frame clones and is missing some. D and trimming were read from the DNA, whereas the V and J calls and clone size are those reported in that table. The data contain 250,000 to 400,000 clones, roughly nine tenths of them singletons. The CDR3 runs 14 residues. J lost 7 bases, V lost 5 bases, and 8 bases had no gene match. CDR1 is SEHNR and CDR2 is FQNEAQ in the germline V gene (reference sequence).

The gene calls are TRBV7-9 and TRBJ1-2; 9 bases agree with TRBD1. The receptor was isolated from a man aged 55 to 69 who had recovered from COVID-19. The source material was PBMCs or T cells enriched from blood (not recorded which). The CDR3 reads CASSHPGQGGGYTF. The CDR3 DNA sequence: TGTGCCAGCAGCCATCCGGGACAGGGTGGTGGCTACACCTTC.